This TCR beta chain was sequenced for a study of cutaneous CD30+ T cell lymphoproliferative disorder and hepatitis E (dated by TCRdb to the late 2010s). Receptor amplification or capture employed the immunoSEQ multiplex PCR assay. What TCRdb holds here is the immuneACCESS table cut down to in-frame rearrangements. Part of the clones is not present; checked against another copy, under half of the missing clones reflect an unresolved V gene, and the others are unexplained. The sample data list 7,000 to 9,500 clones, and just under 75% of these were observed just once. The ten largest clones represent about 1% of the sample. The germline ends are 20 bases apart after V is trimmed by 6 bases and J by 0 bases. The germline V gene (reference sequence) provides CDR1 LNHDA and CDR2 SQIVND. Spanning cysteine to phenylalanine, the CDR3 consists of 17 amino acids. Left in the record is the CDR3 DNA by itself, 51 bases read in frame from the first base.

Of note for this clone: Its binding antigen is unknown. Nothing much larger sits one base from this clone, and base qualities are not available.

The specimen was blood. The clonotype originates from a human donor with a cutaneous T cell lymphoproliferative disorder associated with hepatitis E virus. The chain is assembled from TRBV19 and TRBJ1-1, with a weak D call of TRBD1 (6 bases match). Read as DNA, the sequence is TGTGCCAGTAGGGGGGCCTCGCTAGGTGGCTTGAACACTGAAGCTTTCTTT. It encodes CASRGASLGGLNTEAFF.